Listed here are 13 T cell receptor delta chains from one sample, sequenced in a study of gamma-delta T cells after stem cell transplantation. TCRdb reprocessed the RT-PCR reads through CATT. The top ten hold 9.2% of the sample, which has about 3,000 delta-chain clones, 7% to 10% seen once. Sequenced: gamma-delta T cells. Receptor source: a human donor. It is not recorded whose cells these are; they may come from a transplant donor.

As to this clone: A far larger clone is only one base removed, so a read error is likely. CDR3 nucleotide sequence: TGTGCCTGTGACGTACTGGGGGATACGACAGCACAACTCTTCTTT. Amino acid sequence: CACDVLGDTTAQLFF. V and J are TRDV2 and TRDJ2; 12 bases are a match to TRDD3. The V and J ends lost 3 bases and 4 bases, in that order; junction bases with no gene match: 2. Germline-derived CDR1 and CDR2 are GEAIGNYY and EKD. The CDR3 contains 15 residues.

Points on this clone: A single base is all that separates this from a far larger clone, so a read error is likely. V is TRDV2 and J is TRDJ3, with 13 bases fitting TRDD3. Germline V lookup: CDR1 GEAIGNYY, CDR2 EKD. Unmatched junction bases numbered 10, after V lost 0 bases and J lost 3 bases. CDR3 length equals 21 residues. CDR3 bases: TGTGCCTGTGACACCGTACTGGGGGATACGCCCAGCTTCTGGGACACCCGACAGATGTTTTTC. Encoded protein: CACDTVLGDTPSFWDTRQMFF.

This clone is medium-sized in the sample. The gene calls are TRDV2 and TRDJ1; TRDD3 is a possible D gene (5 bases). The CDR3 is made up of 14 amino acids. Germline loops: CDR1 GEAIGNYY, CDR2 EKD. Trimming shortened V by 0 bases and J by 0 bases, and 7 bases separated the two germline ends. CDR3 nucleotides: TGTGCCTGTGACACCGTGGGATACACCGATAAACTCATCTTT. It translates to CACDTVGYTDKLIF.

This clone was detected only a few times. V usage is TRDV2 and J usage is TRDJ2; 9 nucleotides align to TRDD3. Germline V gene data show CDR1 as GEAIGNYY and CDR2 as EKD. CDR3 length: 16 residues. V dropped 0 bases and J dropped 1; count of bases not matched to a gene: 2. CDR3 bases: TGTGCCTGTGACACCGTACTGGGGGATTTGACAGCACAACTCTTCTTT. Its protein product is CACDTVLGDLTAQLFF.

This clone was seen more than once but under ten times. This sequence is one base from a far larger clone and is likely a read error. The chain has TRDV2 and TRDJ2; 9 nucleotides match TRDD3. J was trimmed by 0 bases and V by 3 bases; bases with no gene match: 19. The length of the CDR3 is 21 residues. In germline, CDR1 is GEAIGNYY, CDR2 EKD. The CDR3 region has the DNA TGTGCCTGTGACTCCCTAGGACGGGGGATACCCGGACAGACTTTGACAGCACAACTCTTCTTT. Encoded protein: CACDSLGRGIPGQTLTAQLFF.

Turning to this clone: A much larger clone differs by one base, so this may be a read error. Other nucleotide sequences in the sample specify the same CDR3. J is TRDJ3 and V is TRDV2; D is possibly TRDD2 (5 bases). V was cut by 0 bases and J by 0 bases, with 14 bases left in between. CDR3 length: 19 amino acids. CDR1 GEAIGNYY and CDR2 EKD come from the germline V gene. The CDR3 loop reads CACDTLLGTSSWDTRQMFF. The CDR3 DNA reads TGTGCCTGTGACACCCTCCTAGGGACGAGCTCCTGGGACACCCGACAGATGTTTTTC.

The table lists this clone with a few counts. A read error is likely here: a far larger clone is one base away. The gene calls are TRDV2 and TRDJ3; 8 bases fit TRDD3. The CDR3 consists of 19 residues. Germline V gene sequence: CDR1 GEAIGNYY, CDR2 EKD. V trimming: 5 bases; J trimming: 1 base; junction bases outside the gene matches: 12. The CDR3 sequence: CACGGWGTPRSWDTRQMFF. DNA for the CDR3: TGTGCCTGTGGCGGCTGGGGGACTCCTCGATCCTGGGACACCCGACAGATGTTTTTC.

A note on this clone: Being one base from a much bigger clone, this may be a read error. This specimen includes other DNA sequences encoding the same CDR3. V usage is TRDV1 and J usage is TRDJ1, with 7 bases fitting TRDD3. Germline values: CDR1 TSWWSYY, CDR2 QGS. V dropped 2 bases and J dropped 1; count of bases not matched to a gene: 16. There are 19 residues in the CDR3. The CDR3 here is CALGEGSSCLGACTDKLIF. The DNA for the CDR3 is TGTGCTCTTGGGGAAGGGTCGTCCTGTCTGGGGGCCTGCACCGATAAACTCATCTTT.

This clone appeared a few times. A clone one base away is much larger, so this may be a read error. This chain links TRDV2 with TRDJ3; 10 positions match TRDD3. Germline-derived CDR1 and CDR2 are GEAIGNYY and EKD. The CDR3 runs to 20 residues. The CDR3 sequence is CACDTVLGDRSSWDTRRMFF. Here the CDR3 DNA reads TGTGCCTGTGACACCGTACTGGGGGATCGAAGCTCCTGGGACACCCGACGGATGTTTTTC.

This clone qualifies as medium-sized (0.01 to 0.1%). This chain connects TRDV1 to TRDJ1; weak D call: TRDD3 (6 bases). Looked up from germline, CDR1 is TSWWSYY and CDR2 is QGS. V lost 0 bases and J lost 0, with 23 bases in between. The CDR3 spans 20 residues. The CDR3 loop is CALGELVHLSGVGDTDKLIF. In DNA form, the CDR3 reads TGTGCTCTTGGGGAACTAGTTCACCTATCGGGGGTGGGGGACACCGATAAACTCATCTTT.

This clone rates as large. The gene calls are TRDV2 and TRDJ1; 7 bases align to TRDD3. CDR1 GEAIGNYY and CDR2 EKD come from the germline V gene. V gave up 4 bases and J gave up 3 bases; unmatched junction bases: 7. The CDR3 runs to 14 residues. This CDR3 is CACEGTGDADKLIF. The CDR3 nucleotides read TGTGCCTGTGAGGGTACTGGGGACGCCGATAAACTCATCTTT.

Relative to its sample, this clone is large (0.1 to 1%). This same CDR3 is encoded by further DNA sequences in the sample. The J gene is TRDJ1, the V gene TRDV2; 12 bases map to TRDD3. The CDR3 length is 16 residues. Germline V lookup: CDR1 GEAIGNYY, CDR2 EKD. V trimming: 3 bases; J trimming: 4 bases; junction bases outside the gene matches: 8. CDR3 DNA sequence: TGTGCCTGTGACGTACTGGGGGATACTGGACTCGATAAACTCATCTTT. Protein product: CACDVLGDTGLDKLIF.

This clone has more than one count but fewer than ten. It differs at one base from a far larger clone, so likely a read error. The chain uses TRDV2 and TRDJ2; 12 nucleotides agree with TRDD3. The CDR3 is 16 residues long. The germline V gene encodes CDR1 GEAIGNYY and CDR2 EKD. The CDR3 bases are TGTGCCTGTGACATACTGGGGGATACTTTGGCAGCACAACTCTTCTTT. This gives the protein CACDILGDTLAAQLFF.